The TCR beta chain described here comes from a study of cytomegalovirus exposure and HLA in healthy donors. Study-wide points: Cytomegalovirus-associated status was assigned to about 160 TCR beta chains. A later analysis associated 16,951 TCR beta sequences with HLA alleles at a 0.05 false discovery rate.

Trimming took off 2 bases at V and 9 bases at J, with 7 bases between the two ends. The CDR3 extends over 11 amino acids. CDR1 is SNHLY, CDR2 FYNNEI, per germline. Primers for the PCR totalled 60 Vbeta and 13 Jbeta. This table comes from immunoSEQ multiplex PCR, and its TCRdb copy is limited to in-frame clones, with some not included. Its listing shows 70,000 or so clones. Healthy bone marrow donors supplied every sample. Likely unrecorded immune exposures existed in these nominally healthy donors. In the case of this clone: Its matching antigen is unknown.

The TCR comes from a man aged 35 to 55 in good health and CMV-seronegative. The V gene is TRBV2, the J gene TRBJ2-5; D is undetermined. The sample was PBMCs. The CDR3 region is CASSEKQPQYF. In DNA form, the CDR3 reads TGTGCCAGCAGTGAAAAACAACCCCAGTACTTC.